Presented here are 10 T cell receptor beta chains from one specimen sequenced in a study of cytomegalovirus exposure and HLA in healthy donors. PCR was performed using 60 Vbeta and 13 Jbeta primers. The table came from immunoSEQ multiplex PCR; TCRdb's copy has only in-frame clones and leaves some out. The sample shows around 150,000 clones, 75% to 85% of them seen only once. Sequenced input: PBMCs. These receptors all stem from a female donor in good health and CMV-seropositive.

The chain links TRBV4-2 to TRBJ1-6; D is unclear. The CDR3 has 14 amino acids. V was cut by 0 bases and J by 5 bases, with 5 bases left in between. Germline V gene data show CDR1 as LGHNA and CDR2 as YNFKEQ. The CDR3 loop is CASSQDIDNSPLHF. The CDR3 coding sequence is TGTGCCAGCAGCCAAGATATTGATAATTCACCCCTCCACTTT.

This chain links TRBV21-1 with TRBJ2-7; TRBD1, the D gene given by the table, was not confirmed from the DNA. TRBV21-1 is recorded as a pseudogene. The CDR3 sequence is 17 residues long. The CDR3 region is CAINIRGQGPSLSEQYF. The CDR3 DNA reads TGTGCCATCAACATACGGGGACAGGGCCCCTCTCTCTCCGAGCAGTACTTC.

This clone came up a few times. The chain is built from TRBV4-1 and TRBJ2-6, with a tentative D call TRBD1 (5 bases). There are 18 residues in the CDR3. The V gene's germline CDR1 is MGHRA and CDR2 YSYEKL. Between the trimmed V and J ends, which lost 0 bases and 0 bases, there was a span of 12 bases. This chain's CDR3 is CASSQDRNRNSGANVLTF. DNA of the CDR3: TGCGCCAGCAGCCAAGATCGAAACAGGAACTCTGGGGCCAACGTCCTGACTTTC.

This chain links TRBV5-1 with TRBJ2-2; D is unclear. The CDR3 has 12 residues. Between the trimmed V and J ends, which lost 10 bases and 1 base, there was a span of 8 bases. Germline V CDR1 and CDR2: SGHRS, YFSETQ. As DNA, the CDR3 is TGCGCCGGTAGACAGAACACCGGGGAGCTGTTTTTT. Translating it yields CAGRQNTGELFF.

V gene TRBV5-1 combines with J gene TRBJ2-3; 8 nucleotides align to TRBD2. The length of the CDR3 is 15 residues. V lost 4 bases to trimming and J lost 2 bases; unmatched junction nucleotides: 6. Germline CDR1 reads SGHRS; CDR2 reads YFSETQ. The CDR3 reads CASSKRTSFTDTQYF. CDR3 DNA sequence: TGCGCCAGCAGCAAACGGACTAGCTTCACAGATACGCAGTATTTT.

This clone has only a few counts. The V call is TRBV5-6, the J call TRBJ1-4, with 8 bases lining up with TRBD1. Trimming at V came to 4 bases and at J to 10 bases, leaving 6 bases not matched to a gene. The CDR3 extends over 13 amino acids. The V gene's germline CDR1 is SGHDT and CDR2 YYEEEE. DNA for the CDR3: TGTGCCAGCAGCGGAGGACAGGGACGAAAACTGTTTTTT. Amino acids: CASSGGQGRKLFF.

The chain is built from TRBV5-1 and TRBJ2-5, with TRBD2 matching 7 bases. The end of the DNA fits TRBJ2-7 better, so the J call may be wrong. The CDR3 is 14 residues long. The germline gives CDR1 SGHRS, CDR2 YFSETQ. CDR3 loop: CASSLAGGNYEQYF. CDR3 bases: TGCGCCAGCAGCTTGGCCGGGGGGAACTACGAGCAGTACTTC.

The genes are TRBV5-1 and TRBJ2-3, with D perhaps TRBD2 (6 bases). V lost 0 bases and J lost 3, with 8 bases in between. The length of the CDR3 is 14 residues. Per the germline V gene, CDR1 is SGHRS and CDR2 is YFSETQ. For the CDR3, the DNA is TGCGCCAGCAGCTTGGCTAGCGAAACAGATACGCAGTATTTT. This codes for CASSLASETDTQYF.

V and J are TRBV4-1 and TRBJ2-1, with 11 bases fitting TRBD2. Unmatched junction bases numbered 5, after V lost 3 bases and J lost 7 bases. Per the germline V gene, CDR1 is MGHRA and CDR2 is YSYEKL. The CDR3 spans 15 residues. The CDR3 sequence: CASSHASGGLNEQFF. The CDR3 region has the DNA TGCGCCAGCAGCCACGCTAGCGGGGGGCTAAATGAGCAGTTCTTC.

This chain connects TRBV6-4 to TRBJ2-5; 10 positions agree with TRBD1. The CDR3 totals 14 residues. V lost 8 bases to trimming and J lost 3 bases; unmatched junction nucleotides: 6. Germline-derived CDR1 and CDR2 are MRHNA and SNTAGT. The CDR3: CASSGTGEKETQYF. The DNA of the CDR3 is TGTGCCAGCTCCGGGACAGGGGAAAAAGAGACCCAGTACTTC.